The rows below give T cell receptor beta chains drawn from one sample of a study of response to subunit inactivated influenza vaccine. A single record per CDR3 protein comes from TCRdb applying MiXCR to the RT-PCR reads. The sample contains about 500,000 distinct CDR3 sequences, 10% to 15% of which appear only once. The sequencing here drew on PBMCs from blood, taken more than 35 days after vaccination. These receptors all stem from a man aged 45 to 65 who received an inactivated influenza vaccine. CDR3s include the opening cysteine and the closing phenylalanine or tryptophan. A D gene is named only where the DNA matches it firmly. Clone size is stated in some rows and not others, as once, few, many or a class when expanded.

TRBV11-2	.	13	TRBJ2-1	few	CASSLDIRNEQFF	TGTGCCAGCAGCTTAGATATCCGTAATGAGCAGTTCTTC
TRBV4-1	.	17	TRBJ1-5	few	CASSQEVGQFPGQPQHF	TGCGCCAGCAGCCAAGAAGTAGGGCAGTTCCCCGGTCAGCCCCAGCATTTT
TRBV5-1	TRBD1	14	TRBJ2-7	many	CASRVTGARDEQYF	TGCGCCAGCCGAGTGACAGGGGCGAGGGACGAGCAGTACTTC
TRBV9	TRBD1	18	TRBJ1-2	.	CASSEDRDRGSFVEGYTF	TGTGCCAGCAGCGAGGACAGGGACAGGGGCTCGTTCGTGGAAGGCTACACCTTC
TRBV29-1	TRBD2	15	TRBJ2-1	few	CSVEPSGGAYSEQFF	TGCAGCGTTGAACCGAGCGGGGGGGCCTACTCCGAGCAGTTCTTC
TRBV10-3	.	15	TRBJ2-2	many	CAISEGGTNTGELFF	TGTGCCATCAGTGAGGGGGGAACGAACACCGGGGAGCTGTTTTTT
TRBV20-1	.	13	TRBJ2-1	many	CSATRAGFHEQFF	TGCAGTGCCACGCGGGCAGGGTTCCATGAGCAGTTCTTC
TRBV5-6	TRBD2	16	TRBJ2-5	.	CASSPQREGYGETQYF	TGTGCCAGCAGCCCACAGCGGGAGGGTTATGGGGAGACCCAGTACTTC
TRBV6-1	.	14	TRBJ2-2	.	CASSAGMNTGELFF	TGTGCCAGCAGTGCAGGAATGAACACCGGGGAGCTGTTTTTT
TRBV7-2	TRBD2	16	TRBJ2-7	.	CASSLQSGRARSEQYF	TGTGCCAGCAGCCTCCAGAGCGGGAGGGCCCGATCCGAGCAGTACTTC
TRBV7-9	.	15	TRBJ2-1	.	CASSFRDRLGHEQFF	TGTGCCAGCAGCTTCCGGGACAGACTAGGCCATGAGCAGTTCTTC
TRBV29-1	.	12	TRBJ2-2	many	CSVEKDSGELFF	TGCAGCGTTGAAAAAGACAGCGGGGAGCTGTTTTTT
TRBV20-1	TRBD1	15	TRBJ2-5	few	CSARPWDRVQETQYF	TGCAGTGCTAGGCCCTGGGACAGGGTCCAAGAGACCCAGTACTTC
TRBV7-9	.	15	TRBJ2-3	few	CASSLRVTSTDTQYF	TGTGCCAGCAGCTTAAGGGTAACAAGCACAGATACGCAGTATTTT
TRBV20-1	TRBD2	17	TRBJ2-7	.	CSARDSRLAGSSYEQYF	TGCAGTGCTAGAGATTCAAGGCTAGCGGGGAGCTCCTACGAGCAGTACTTC
TRBV6-2/TRBV6-3	TRBD2	17	TRBJ2-1	few	CASSFSLGLERVNEQFF	TGTGCCAGCAGTTTCAGTTTAGGACTAGAAAGAGTCAATGAGCAGTTCTTC
TRBV20-1	TRBD1	17	TRBJ2-3	many	CSARGQGPISGTDTQYF	TGCAGTGCTAGGGGACAGGGGCCCATTTCTGGCACAGATACGCAGTATTTT
TRBV4-3	TRBD1	14	TRBJ1-6	.	CASSHGQGNSPLHF	TGCGCCAGCAGCCATGGACAGGGGAACTCACCCCTCCACTTT
TRBV27	TRBD2	17	TRBJ2-3	.	CASSLSSSGGSTDTQYF	TGTGCCAGCAGTTTATCGTCTAGCGGGGGGAGCACAGATACGCAGTATTTT
TRBV5-1	TRBD1	15	TRBJ2-1	.	CASSLGGDRADEQFF	TGCGCCAGCAGCTTGGGTGGGGACAGGGCCGATGAGCAGTTCTTC
TRBV3-1	TRBD1	16	TRBJ1-2	.	CASSQDTRGGNYGYTF	TGTGCCAGCAGCCAAGATACCAGGGGGGGGAACTATGGCTACACCTTC
TRBV28	TRBD2	15	TRBJ2-1	few	CASSLSARGAGGGFF	TGTGCCAGCAGTTTATCGGCCCGGGGTGCGGGAGGAGGGTTCTTC
TRBV12-3/TRBV12-4	.	16	TRBJ2-6	many	CASSPTGLSGANVLTF	TGTGCCAGCAGTCCCACTGGCCTCTCTGGGGCCAACGTCCTGACTTTC
TRBV6-2/TRBV6-3	.	17	TRBJ2-3	few	CASSYTMTAPTQDTQYF	TGTGCCAGCAGTTACACCATGACAGCCCCAACTCAAGATACGCAGTATTTT
TRBV7-9	.	13	TRBJ2-7	.	CASSLAAQYEQYF	TGTGCCAGCAGCTTAGCAGCTCAGTACGAGCAGTACTTC
TRBV9	.	16	TRBJ2-1	few	CASSVASGTLYNEQFF	TGTGCCAGCAGCGTAGCAAGCGGAACCTTGTACAATGAGCAGTTCTTC
TRBV12-3/TRBV12-4	.	13	TRBJ1-1	.	CASSLGQFTEAFF	TGTGCCAGCAGCCTAGGACAGTTCACTGAAGCTTTCTTT
TRBV9	TRBD1	16	TRBJ2-1	.	CASSVGQGAKYNEQFF	TGTGCCAGCAGCGTAGGACAGGGGGCTAAGTACAATGAGCAGTTCTTC
TRBV5-1	.	13	TRBJ2-7	.	CASSLLVRTEQYF	TGCGCCAGCAGCTTGTTAGTCCGTACCGAGCAGTACTTC
TRBV10-3	TRBD1	16	TRBJ2-7	few	CAISVGWAGGAYEQYF	TGTGCCATCAGTGTGGGGTGGGCAGGGGGCGCGTACGAGCAGTACTTC
TRBV5-1	TRBD2	18	TRBJ2-7	few	CASSSPGLAGGPDYEQYF	TGCGCCAGCAGCTCCCCGGGACTAGCGGGAGGGCCGGACTACGAGCAGTACTTC
TRBV12-3/TRBV12-4	.	13	TRBJ2-7	.	CASRPDTIGEQYF	TGTGCCAGCAGACCCGACACGATCGGGGAGCAGTACTTC
TRBV6-1	.	13	TRBJ2-5	.	CASSAPGQETQYF	TGTGCCAGCAGTGCCCCAGGGCAAGAGACCCAGTACTTC
TRBV4-2	.	15	TRBJ1-3	few	CASSQDKSSGNTIYF	TGTGCCAGCAGCCAGGACAAGAGCTCTGGAAACACCATATATTTT
TRBV4-2	.	16	TRBJ2-3	many	CASSQDPSVGTDTQYF	TGTGCCAGCAGCCAAGACCCTAGCGTGGGCACAGATACGCAGTATTTT
TRBV20-1	.	13	TRBJ2-3	.	CSASNGGADTQYF	TGCAGTGCTAGTAATGGCGGTGCAGATACGCAGTATTTT
TRBV12-3/TRBV12-4	.	16	TRBJ2-1	many	CASSLDLGLVSNEQFF	TGTGCCAGCAGTTTGGACCTCGGGCTAGTGTCGAATGAGCAGTTCTTC
TRBV6-5	.	14	TRBJ1-5	few	CASSYSGGRQPQHF	TGTGCCAGCAGTTACTCCGGGGGCCGTCAGCCCCAGCATTTT
TRBV5-1	TRBD2	15	TRBJ2-7	few	CASSTGTSMVGEQYF	TGCGCCAGCAGCACCGGGACTAGCATGGTCGGGGAGCAGTACTTC
TRBV10-3	.	14	TRBJ1-2	.	CAIRELGEGNGYTF	TGTGCCATCAGGGAGCTGGGAGAGGGAAATGGCTACACCTTC
TRBV18	.	16	TRBJ2-7	few	CASSPPGPGAFYEQYF	TGTGCCAGCTCACCACCGGGACCGGGAGCTTTCTACGAGCAGTACTTC
TRBV4-2	.	15	TRBJ2-2	few	CASSHVYRGTGELFF	TGTGCCAGCAGCCATGTATACCGGGGCACCGGGGAGCTGTTTTTT
TRBV20-1	.	16	TRBJ2-1	many	CSARRGFRDLRDEQFF	TGCAGTGCTAGGAGAGGATTCCGGGACCTAAGGGATGAGCAGTTCTTC
TRBV28	TRBD2	15	TRBJ2-7	few	CASSRTSGSTYEQYF	TGTGCCAGCAGCAGAACTAGCGGGAGCACCTACGAGCAGTACTTC
TRBV7-2	.	14	TRBJ2-4	.	CASSFGFTKNIQYF	TGTGCCAGCAGCTTTGGATTTACCAAAAACATTCAGTACTTC
TRBV24-1	.	12	TRBJ2-1	many	CATSENNNEQFF	TGTGCCACCAGTGAAAACAACAATGAGCAGTTCTTC
TRBV6-1	.	14	TRBJ2-1	few	CASTPGLAWDEQFF	TGTGCCAGCACCCCGGGACTCGCATGGGATGAGCAGTTCTTC
TRBV20-1	.	13	TRBJ1-1	few	CSAPVGGNTEAFF	TGCAGTGCTCCGGTGGGAGGGAACACTGAAGCTTTCTTT
TRBV24-1	.	16	TRBJ2-2	few	CATSDLRGGNTGELFF	TGTGCCACCAGTGATTTGCGTGGAGGGAACACCGGGGAGCTGTTTTTT
TRBV11-2	.	15	TRBJ2-1	.	CASSLDPRGRSEQFF	TGTGCCAGCAGCTTAGACCCCCGGGGGCGATCTGAGCAGTTCTTC
TRBV28	.	14	TRBJ2-7	few	CASSFMGFSHEQYF	TGTGCCAGCAGTTTCATGGGTTTTAGTCACGAGCAGTACTTC
TRBV12-3/TRBV12-4	TRBD2	15	TRBJ2-2	.	CASSLRLAGPGELFF	TGTGCCAGCAGTCTCCGACTAGCGGGGCCCGGGGAGCTGTTTTTT
TRBV20-1	.	12	TRBJ2-5	.	CSAPDSVGAQYF	TGCAGTGCCCCGGACTCGGTCGGGGCCCAGTACTTC
TRBV7-9	.	15	TRBJ1-5	.	CASSLGGLNNQPQHF	TGTGCCAGCAGCTTAGGAGGTCTTAATAATCAGCCCCAGCATTTT
TRBV6-6	.	13	TRBJ1-2	many	CASSPGLNYGYTF	TGTGCCAGCAGCCCGGGTCTAAACTATGGCTACACCTTC
TRBV7-2	.	14	TRBJ1-2	few	CASSFFGGVDGYTF	TGTGCCAGCAGCTTCTTCGGAGGGGTTGATGGCTACACCTTC
TRBV4-3	.	15	TRBJ1-2	few	CASSQAATASYGYTF	TGCGCCAGCAGCCAAGCAGCAACAGCATCCTATGGCTACACCTTC
TRBV27	.	14	TRBJ2-1	many	CASSLVGALHEQFF	TGTGCCAGCAGTTTAGTTGGGGCGTTACATGAGCAGTTCTTC
TRBV29-1	TRBD1	12	TRBJ2-7	many	CSGRQGSHEQYF	TGCAGCGGCAGACAGGGGAGCCACGAGCAGTACTTC